The 20 T cell receptor beta chains reported below all come from one sample, sequenced in a study of CD8 T cells in Susac syndrome. Random-hexamer reverse transcription was applied to roughly 0.5 to 1 ug RNA. TCRdb re-derived calls from the immunoSEQ multiplex PCR reads in MiXCR, one entry per CDR3 protein. The sample lists about 77,000 distinct CDR3 sequences; approximately 94% were seen once. Sequences were obtained from CD4+ T cells from PBMCs. The receptors come from a human donor with Susac syndrome.

Here the CDR3 reads CASSLDIPADTQYF. CDR3 DNA: TGTGCCAGCAGCTTAGATATCCCGGCAGATACGCAGTATTTT. The rearrangement joins TRBV7-2 to TRBJ2-3; the D is unclear. This CDR3 has 14 residues. The V gene's germline CDR1 is SGHTA and CDR2 FQGNSA. V was shortened by 1 base and J by 4 bases, with 9 bases between the two germline ends.

This clonotype showed up just once. This chain links TRBV5-1 with TRBJ2-5; 10 bases are shared with TRBD2. V was pared by 4 bases and J by 3 bases, with 6 bases of the junction left unmatched. Germline CDR1 reads SGHRS; CDR2 reads YFSETQ. The CDR3 consists of 15 residues. CDR3 nucleotide sequence: TGCGCCAGCAGCCCAGCGGGAGGGTCGGAAGAGACCCAGTACTTC. Translating it yields CASSPAGGSEETQYF.

The genes are TRBV2 and TRBJ2-7; a weak D match, TRBD2 (5 bases). V dropped 8 bases and J dropped 3 bases, with 20 bases sitting between them. Germline V gene lookup returns CDR1 SNHLY and CDR2 FYNNEI. The CDR3 length is 15 residues. The CDR3 coding sequence is TGTGCCAGCGCTAGCCAAGCAAAAAGAGGCTACGAGCAGTACTTC. This encodes CASASQAKRGYEQYF.

V gene TRBV7-2 combines with J gene TRBJ2-1; 9 bases agree with TRBD2. Germline trimming cut 6 bases from V and 6 bases from J; bases unmatched to any gene: 12. Germline V gene sequence: CDR1 SGHTA, CDR2 FQGNSA. The CDR3 extends over 16 amino acids. The CDR3 protein is CASRQQAGGGGNEQFF. Written as DNA, the CDR3 is TGTGCCAGCAGACAGCAGGCGGGAGGGGGAGGCAATGAGCAGTTCTTC.

CDR3 nucleotides: TGTGCCTGGAGTCAAAGGGACAGGGCCACAGATACGCAGTATTTT. Encoded protein: CAWSQRDRATDTQYF. The V call is TRBV30, the J call TRBJ2-3, with 9 bases aligning to TRBD1. The CDR3 spans 15 residues. Germline lookup yields CDR1 GTSNPN and CDR2 SVGIG (reference sequence). Trimming took 2 bases from V and 2 from J; bases not matched to a gene: 5.

V is TRBV4-2 and J is TRBJ2-6; D ambiguous. V was pared by 6 bases and J by 0 bases, with 9 bases between. Germline CDR1 is LGHNA and CDR2 is YNFKEQ. This CDR3 is built from 15 residues. CDR3 in DNA: TGTGCCAGCAGTTTTCCGATCTCTGGGGCCAACGTCCTGACTTTC. This gives the protein CASSFPISGANVLTF.

This clonotype showed up just once. The chain joins TRBV27 to TRBJ2-5; D ambiguous. Trimming removed 3 bases from V and 7 bases from J, with 15 bases in between. The CDR3 totals 14 residues. The V gene's germline CDR1 is MNHEY and CDR2 SMNVEV (reference sequence). The CDR3 here is CASSFRSSMGTQYF. The CDR3 DNA is TGTGCCAGCAGTTTCAGGAGCTCCATGGGGACCCAGTACTTC.

This chain links TRBV28 with TRBJ2-3, with TRBD1 matching over 9 bases. The ends lost 7 bases at V and 6 bases at J; junction bases unmatched: 5. Germline V lookup: CDR1 MDHEN, CDR2 SYDVKM. The CDR3 consists of 13 residues. DNA for the CDR3: TGTGCCAGCAAAACAGGGGGCAAGGATACGCAGTATTTT. This encodes CASKTGGKDTQYF.

This sequence joins TRBV5-5 and TRBJ1-1; 7 bases are a match to TRBD1. CDR3 length: 13 residues. Trimming removed 4 bases from V and 5 bases from J; junction bases left unmatched: 5. Germline CDR1 and CDR2: SGHKS and YYEKEE (reference sequence). The DNA of the CDR3 is TGTGCCAGCAGCGTTGACAGGGTGACTGAAGCTTTCTTT. Translation gives CASSVDRVTEAFF.

This rearrangement joins TRBV7-2 to TRBJ2-3; D unclear. Germline-derived CDR1 and CDR2 are SGHTA and FQGNSA. This CDR3 contains 12 residues. V was trimmed by 7 bases and J by 6 bases, leaving 11 bases between them. DNA of the CDR3: TGTGCCAGCACCGATGAGGCGGATACGCAGTATTTT. This sequence encodes CASTDEADTQYF.

This sequence joins TRBV9 and TRBJ2-1, with 7 bases identical to TRBD2. Losses at the gene ends were 4 bases for V and 8 bases for J; bases not matched to a gene: 18. Germline lookup yields CDR1 SGDLS and CDR2 YYNGEE. This CDR3 region has 17 residues. CDR3 nucleotides: TGTGCCAGCAGCCCTACCGACCCGACTAGCCAAGGCGATGAGCAGTTCTTC. Translation: CASSPTDPTSQGDEQFF.

This clonotype showed up just once. The J gene is TRBJ1-1, the V gene TRBV7-2; 8 nucleotides align to TRBD1. The trim removed 4 bases at V and 1 base at J, leaving 8 bases unmatched. Germline V gives CDR1 SGHTA, CDR2 FQGNSA. This CDR3 has 16 residues. CDR3 sequence reads: CASSSGTGLWNTEAFF. The CDR3 DNA is TGTGCCAGCAGCTCCGGGACAGGTTTGTGGAACACTGAAGCTTTCTTT.

J is TRBJ1-1 and V is TRBV11-1, with a possible D match to TRBD1 (6 bases). Trimming removed 2 bases at V and 2 bases at J, with 27 bases between. The V gene's germline CDR1 is SGHAT and CDR2 FQDESV (reference sequence). This CDR3 has 20 residues. The CDR3 reads CASSLNPRQATLRKNTEAFF. The CDR3 DNA reads TGTGCCAGCAGCTTAAACCCCAGACAGGCCACGCTCCGTAAAAACACTGAAGCTTTCTTT.

The chain combines TRBV12-3 or TRBV12-4 with TRBJ1-2, with 7 positions matching TRBD1. The CDR3 covers 15 residues. Unmatched junction bases numbered 8, after V lost 5 bases and J lost 2 bases. The CDR3 DNA follows: TGTGCCAGCAGTGCATGGACAGGAACAAACTATGGCTACACCTTC. Its translation is CASSAWTGTNYGYTF.

The rearrangement uses TRBV15 and TRBJ2-7; D unclear. Germline loops: CDR1 LNHNV, CDR2 YYDKDF (reference sequence). This CDR3 is 14 amino acids long. Deletions cut 3 bases from V and 3 bases from J, with 12 bases between. This chain's CDR3 is CATSRGLERYEQYF. In nucleotides, the CDR3 is TGTGCCACCAGCAGGGGTCTCGAACGCTACGAGCAGTACTTC.

The chain has TRBV24-1 and TRBJ2-2, with TRBD1 identical over 7 bases. After removal of 3 bases from V and 0 bases from J, the junction contained 9 bases not matched to a gene. Per germline, CDR1 KGHDR and CDR2 SFDVKD. The CDR3 has 18 amino acids. CDR3 loop: CATSDPNRGRANTGELFF. CDR3 nucleotides: TGTGCCACCAGTGATCCGAACAGGGGTAGGGCGAACACCGGGGAGCTGTTTTTT.

The chain has TRBV6-1 and TRBJ2-3, with 14 nucleotides matching TRBD2. Losses at the gene ends were 6 bases for V and 4 bases for J; bases not matched to a gene: 6. The CDR3 length is 16 residues. Looked up from germline, CDR1 is MNHNS and CDR2 is SASEGT. For the CDR3, the DNA is TGTGCCAGCAGAAGGACTAGCGGGGGGTTCGCAGATACGCAGTATTTT. It translates to CASRRTSGGFADTQYF.

The rearrangement joins TRBV20-1 to TRBJ2-1; D may correspond to TRBD1 or TRBD2 (6 bases each). Germline CDR1 DFQATT, CDR2 SNEGSKA (reference sequence). This CDR3 comprises 12 residues. V was pared by 2 bases and J by 14 bases, with 16 bases between. CDR3 loop: CSARFQGGKEFF. The CDR3 DNA follows: TGCAGTGCTAGATTTCAAGGGGGGAAGGAGTTCTTC.

V is TRBV5-1 and J is TRBJ1-2; tentative D call: TRBD1 (6 bases). The CDR3 totals 13 residues. CDR1 and CDR2 from the germline V gene are SGHRS and YFSETQ. V was cut by 4 bases and J by 3 bases, with 10 bases left in between. CDR3 coding DNA: TGCGCCAGCAGCACAGGGCCTGACTATGGCTACACCTTC. This gives the protein CASSTGPDYGYTF. Supplemented by reference TRBV5-1 and TRBJ1-2, the full variable domain reads KAGVTQTPRYLIKTRGQQVTLSCSPISGHRSVSWYQQTPGQGLQFLFEYFSETQRNKGNFPGRFSGRQFSNSRSEMNVSTLELGDSALYLCASSTGPDYGYTFGSGTRLTVV.

V and J are TRBV3-1 and TRBJ1-2; D not resolved. Trimming left V 2 bases short and J 2 bases short, with 6 bases between. The CDR3 sequence is 13 residues long. CDR1 and CDR2 (germline): LGHDT, YNNKEL (reference sequence). CDR3 in amino acids: CASSQRLNYGYTF. The CDR3 DNA sequence: TGTGCCAGCAGCCAACGGTTGAACTATGGCTACACCTTC.